This T cell receptor (beta chain) appears in the sequencing data of a study of beta chain features in type 1 diabetes. Overall study findings and caveats: Shortening of TCRB CDR3s, moderate but significant, appeared in all four CD4+ subsets of Type 1 diabetes patients. Type 1 diabetes patients had fewer VDJ junction insertions and more deletions.

Sorted cells reached over 95% purity in every population. Note on this clone: The antigen is undetermined. A read error may explain this, as a much larger clone is one base away.

Investigators reverse transcribed all isolated RNA, so they sequenced expressed TCRB transcripts. Reads from naive, central memory and regulatory T cell samples averaged about 3.9 million. Generated by immunoSEQ multiplex PCR, the TCRdb table keeps only in-frame clones and is missing some. The sample has 500,000 to 650,000 clones, around an eighth seen once. Germline CDR1 is SEHNR and CDR2 is FQNEAQ (reference sequence). Between the trimmed V and J ends, which lost 4 bases and 0 bases, there was a span of 3 bases. This CDR3 comprises 12 residues. The chain uses TRBV7-9 and TRBJ1-1, with D unclear. The source material was naive CD4+ T cells from blood. The receptor's source is a man aged 25 to 40 with type 1 diabetes. Here the CDR3 reads CASSSVNTEAFF. The CDR3 DNA is TGTGCCAGCAGCTCAGTGAACACTGAAGCTTTCTTT.